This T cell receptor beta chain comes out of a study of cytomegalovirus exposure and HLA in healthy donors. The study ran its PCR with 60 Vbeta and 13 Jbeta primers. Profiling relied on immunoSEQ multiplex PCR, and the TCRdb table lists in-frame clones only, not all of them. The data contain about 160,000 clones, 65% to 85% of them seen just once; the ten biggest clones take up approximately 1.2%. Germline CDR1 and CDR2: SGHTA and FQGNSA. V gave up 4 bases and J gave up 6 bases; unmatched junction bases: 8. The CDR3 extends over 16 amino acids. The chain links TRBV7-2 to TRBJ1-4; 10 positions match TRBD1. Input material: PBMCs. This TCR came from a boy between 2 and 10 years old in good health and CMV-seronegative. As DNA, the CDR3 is TGTGCCAGCAGCTCTAGCCCGGGACAGGGGTATGAAAAACTGTTTTTT. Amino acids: CASSSSPGQGYEKLFF.